The source of this T cell receptor (beta chain) is a study of cytomegalovirus exposure and HLA in healthy donors. About the study: When 398 donors were genotyped, approximately 80% of them were found to fall in the Caucasian-associated ancestry cluster.

With 60 Vbeta and 13 Jbeta primers, the PCR was carried out. The authors' processing: Unique TCR beta chains numbered roughly 83 million in a later analysis, with some 9.9 million shared. The assay was immunoSEQ multiplex PCR, and TCRdb's table has in-frame clones only and misses some. V, J and clone size are those of that table, while D and trimming were read from the DNA. There are 150,000 or so clones in the sample; 77% occur only once, and around 1.6% lies in the top ten. The junction had 13 bases not matched to a gene; V was cut back by 2 bases and J by 13 bases. Germline V gives CDR1 GTSNPN, CDR2 SVGIG (reference sequence). The CDR3 spans 14 residues. Points from the study as a whole: Because they were indistinguishable, some V segments, including TRBV6-2 and TRBV6-3, were excluded. It was shown in a later analysis that HLA-associated TCR beta chains were more clonally expanded than other, equally common chains.

Notes on this clone: Its antigen remains unknown.

This chain connects TRBV30 to TRBJ2-2; 7 nucleotides line up with TRBD1. The sequence derives from a female donor in good health and CMV-seronegative. The sample comprised PBMCs. The CDR3 region is CAWSSDFRGSRLFF. Here the CDR3 DNA reads TGTGCCTGGAGTTCCGATTTCAGGGGGTCGAGGCTGTTTTTT.